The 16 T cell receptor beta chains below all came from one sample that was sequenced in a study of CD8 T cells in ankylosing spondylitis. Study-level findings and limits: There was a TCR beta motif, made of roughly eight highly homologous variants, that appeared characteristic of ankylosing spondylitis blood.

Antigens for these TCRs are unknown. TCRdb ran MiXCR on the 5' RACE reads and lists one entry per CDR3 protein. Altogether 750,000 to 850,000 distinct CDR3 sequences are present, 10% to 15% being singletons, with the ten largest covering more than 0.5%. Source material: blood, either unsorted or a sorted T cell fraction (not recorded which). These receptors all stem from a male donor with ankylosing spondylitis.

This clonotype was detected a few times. The CDR3: CSAPRQGTTEAFF. Here the CDR3 DNA reads TGCAGTGCCCCCCGACAGGGGACAACTGAAGCTTTCTTT. The chain links TRBV20-1 to TRBJ1-1; 8 nucleotides match TRBD1. V lost 6 bases to trimming and J lost 5 bases; unmatched junction nucleotides: 8. Looked up from germline, CDR1 is DFQATT and CDR2 is SNEGSKA (reference sequence). The CDR3 spans 13 residues.

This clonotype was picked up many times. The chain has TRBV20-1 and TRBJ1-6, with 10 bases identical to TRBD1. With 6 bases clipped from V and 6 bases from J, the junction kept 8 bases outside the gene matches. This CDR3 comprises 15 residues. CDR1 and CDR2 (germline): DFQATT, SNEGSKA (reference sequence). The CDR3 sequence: CSAPRDRGSNSPLHF. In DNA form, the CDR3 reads TGCAGTGCCCCCCGGGACAGGGGATCTAATTCACCCCTCCACTTT.

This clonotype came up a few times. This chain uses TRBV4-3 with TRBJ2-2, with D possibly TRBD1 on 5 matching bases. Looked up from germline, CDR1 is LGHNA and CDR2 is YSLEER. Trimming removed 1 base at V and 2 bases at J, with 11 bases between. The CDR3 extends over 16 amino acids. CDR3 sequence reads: CASSQGARVNTGELFF. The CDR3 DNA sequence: TGCGCCAGCAGCCAAGGGGCCAGGGTAAACACCGGGGAGCTGTTTTTT.

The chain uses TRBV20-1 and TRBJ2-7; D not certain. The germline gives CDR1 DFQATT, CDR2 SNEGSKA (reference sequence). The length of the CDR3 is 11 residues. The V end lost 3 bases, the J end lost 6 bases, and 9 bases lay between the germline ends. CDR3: CSASSVREQYF. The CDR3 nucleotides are TGCAGTGCTAGTTCAGTCCGCGAGCAGTACTTC.

The CDR3 protein is CSASGDSVYEQYF. The DNA of the CDR3 is TGCAGTGCTAGCGGGGATTCAGTGTACGAGCAGTACTTC. This chain links TRBV20-1 with TRBJ2-7; maybe TRBD2 (5 bases). CDR1 is DFQATT and CDR2 is SNEGSKA in the germline V gene (reference sequence). The V end lost 3 bases, the J end lost 4 bases, and 13 bases lay between the germline ends. CDR3 length equals 13 residues.

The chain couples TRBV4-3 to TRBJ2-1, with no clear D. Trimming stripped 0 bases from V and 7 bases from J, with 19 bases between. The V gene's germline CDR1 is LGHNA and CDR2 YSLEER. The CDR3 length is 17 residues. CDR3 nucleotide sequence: TGCGCCAGCAGCCAAGAGTCGCCCAGTTGGGTAGAAAATGAGCAGTTCTTC. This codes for CASSQESPSWVENEQFF.

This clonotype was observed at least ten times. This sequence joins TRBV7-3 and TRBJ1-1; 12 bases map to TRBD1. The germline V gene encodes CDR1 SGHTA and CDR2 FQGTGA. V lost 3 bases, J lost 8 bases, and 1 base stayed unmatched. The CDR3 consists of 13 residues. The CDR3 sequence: CASSFGTGGEAFF. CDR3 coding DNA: TGTGCCAGCAGCTTTGGGACAGGGGGCGAAGCTTTCTTT.

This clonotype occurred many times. CDR3 DNA: TGTGCCAGCAGTTTAAGGGCAGTTACGCAGTATTTT. Its protein product is CASSLRAVTQYF. The gene calls are TRBV12-3 or TRBV12-4 and TRBJ2-3; D uncertain. This CDR3 contains 12 residues. Deletions cut 2 bases from V and 8 bases from J, with 8 bases between.

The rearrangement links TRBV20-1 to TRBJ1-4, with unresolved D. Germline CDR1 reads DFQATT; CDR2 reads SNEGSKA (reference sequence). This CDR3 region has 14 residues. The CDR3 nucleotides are TGCAGCTGGGTTAGCCGGGCCCACAATGAAAAACTGTTTTTT. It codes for CSWVSRAHNEKLFF.

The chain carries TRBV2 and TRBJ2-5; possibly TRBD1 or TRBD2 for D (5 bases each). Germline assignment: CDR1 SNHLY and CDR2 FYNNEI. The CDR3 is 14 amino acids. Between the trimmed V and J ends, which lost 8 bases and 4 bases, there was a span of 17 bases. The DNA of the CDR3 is TGTGCCAGCGGCGGACTGTCGAGGGGAGAGACCCAGTACTTC. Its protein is CASGGLSRGETQYF. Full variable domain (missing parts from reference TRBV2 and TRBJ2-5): EPEVTQTPSHQVTQMGQEVILRCVPISNHLYFYWYRQILGQKVEFLVSFYNNEISEKSEIFDDQFSVERPDGSNFTLKIRSTKLEDSAMYFCASGGLSRGETQYFGPGTRLLVL.

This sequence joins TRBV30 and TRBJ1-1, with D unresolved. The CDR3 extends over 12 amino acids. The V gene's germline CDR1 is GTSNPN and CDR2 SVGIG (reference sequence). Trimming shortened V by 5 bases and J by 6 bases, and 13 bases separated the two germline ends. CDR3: CAWGRVGAEAFF. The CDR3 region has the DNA TGTGCCTGGGGCCGGGTGGGCGCTGAAGCTTTCTTT.

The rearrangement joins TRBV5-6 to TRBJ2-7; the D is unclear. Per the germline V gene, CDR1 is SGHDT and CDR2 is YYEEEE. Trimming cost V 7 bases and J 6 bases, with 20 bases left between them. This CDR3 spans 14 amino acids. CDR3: CASGPGLPCLEQYF. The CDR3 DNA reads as TGTGCCAGCGGCCCCGGGCTGCCCTGCCTCGAGCAGTACTTC.

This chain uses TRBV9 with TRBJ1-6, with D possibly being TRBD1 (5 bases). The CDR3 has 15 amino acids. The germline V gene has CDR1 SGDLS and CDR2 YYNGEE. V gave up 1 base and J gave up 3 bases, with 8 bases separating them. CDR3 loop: CASSVLGDYNSPLHF. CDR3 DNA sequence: TGTGCCAGCAGCGTACTGGGGGACTATAATTCACCCCTCCACTTT.

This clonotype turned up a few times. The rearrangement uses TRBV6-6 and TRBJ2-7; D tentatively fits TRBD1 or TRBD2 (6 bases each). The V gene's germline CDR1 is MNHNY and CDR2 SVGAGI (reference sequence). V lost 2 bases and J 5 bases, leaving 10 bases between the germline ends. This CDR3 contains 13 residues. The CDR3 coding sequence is TGTGCCAGCAGTTACGGAGGGGGTGACGAGCAGTACTTC. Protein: CASSYGGGDEQYF.

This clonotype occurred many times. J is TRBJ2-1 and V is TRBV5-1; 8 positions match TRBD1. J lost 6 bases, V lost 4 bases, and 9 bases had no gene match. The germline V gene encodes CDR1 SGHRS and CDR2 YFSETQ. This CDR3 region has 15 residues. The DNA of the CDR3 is TGCGCCAGCAGCCCGGGACAGGTGAGAAGCAATGAGCAGTTCTTC. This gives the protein CASSPGQVRSNEQFF.

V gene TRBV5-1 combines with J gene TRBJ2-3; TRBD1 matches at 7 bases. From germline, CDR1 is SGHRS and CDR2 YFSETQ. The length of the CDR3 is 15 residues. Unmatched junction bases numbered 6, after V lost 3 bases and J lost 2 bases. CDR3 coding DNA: TGCGCCAGCAGCTCCGGGACAGTCCTCACAGATACGCAGTATTTT. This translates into CASSSGTVLTDTQYF. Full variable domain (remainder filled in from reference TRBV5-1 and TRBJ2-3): KAGVTQTPRYLIKTRGQQVTLSCSPISGHRSVSWYQQTPGQGLQFLFEYFSETQRNKGNFPGRFSGRQFSNSRSEMNVSTLELGDSALYLCASSSGTVLTDTQYFGPGTRLTVL.